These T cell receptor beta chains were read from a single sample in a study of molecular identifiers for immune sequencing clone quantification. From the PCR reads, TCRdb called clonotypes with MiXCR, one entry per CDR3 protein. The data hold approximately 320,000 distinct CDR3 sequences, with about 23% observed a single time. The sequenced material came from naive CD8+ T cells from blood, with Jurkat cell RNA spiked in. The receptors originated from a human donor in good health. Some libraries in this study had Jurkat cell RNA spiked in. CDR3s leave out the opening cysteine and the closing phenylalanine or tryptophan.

CDR3 protein: ASSPRVGTATRELF
V gene: TRBV7-2
J gene: TRBJ2-2

CDR3 protein: ASSLVGARETQY
V gene: TRBV7-9
J gene: TRBJ2-5

CDR3 protein: ASFRTGSLFYEQY
V gene: TRBV4-3
J gene: TRBJ2-7

CDR3 protein: ASSILAGVEADTQY
V gene: TRBV19
J gene: TRBJ2-3

CDR3 protein: ASSLAWPGAGTEAF
V gene: TRBV12-3/TRBV12-4
J gene: TRBJ1-1

CDR3 protein: ASSEATGGTGAF
V gene: TRBV25-1
J gene: TRBJ1-1

CDR3 protein: ANAGTRYEQY
V gene: TRBV10-1
J gene: TRBJ2-7

CDR3 protein: PSSVGLPTAAF
V gene: TRBV27
J gene: TRBJ1-1

CDR3 protein: ASSRNPGQATSGANVLT
V gene: TRBV9
J gene: TRBJ2-6

CDR3 protein: ASSRSVFVGSSGANVLT
V gene: TRBV4-3
J gene: TRBJ2-6

CDR3 protein: ASSPQSFLSGANVLT
V gene: TRBV6-5
J gene: TRBJ2-6

CDR3 protein: SPQRGDSYEQY
V gene: TRBV20-1
J gene: TRBJ2-7

CDR3 protein: SARNPYVAGVPDTQY
V gene: TRBV20-1
J gene: TRBJ2-3

CDR3 protein: ASSQGGEREQF
V gene: TRBV4-1
J gene: TRBJ2-1

CDR3 protein: ASSSASAGELF
V gene: TRBV7-9
J gene: TRBJ2-2

CDR3 protein: ATGTGQGLTGELF
V gene: TRBV4-1
J gene: TRBJ2-2

CDR3 protein: ASSVLAYHNEQF
V gene: TRBV19
J gene: TRBJ2-1

CDR3 protein: ASSPLKRTSSGVNVLT
V gene: TRBV27
J gene: TRBJ2-6

CDR3 protein: ASSLAGGSPSFEQY
V gene: TRBV28
J gene: TRBJ2-7

CDR3 protein: ASSVVAGSLTDTQY
V gene: TRBV9
J gene: TRBJ2-3

CDR3 protein: ASSFTGAGATDTQY
V gene: TRBV7-6
J gene: TRBJ2-3

CDR3 protein: ASSQEEGPGYEQY
V gene: TRBV4-3
J gene: TRBJ2-7

CDR3 protein: ASSRQGAVDNQPQH
V gene: TRBV13
J gene: TRBJ1-5

CDR3 protein: ASSWTAQASGHSYEQY
V gene: TRBV7-2
J gene: TRBJ2-7

CDR3 protein: ASSQDPSTLLRGYEQY
V gene: TRBV4-3
J gene: TRBJ2-7

CDR3 protein: ASSSSTGRGEQF
V gene: TRBV12-3/TRBV12-4
J gene: TRBJ2-1

CDR3 protein: ASSYSRQGFTEAF
V gene: TRBV6-5
J gene: TRBJ1-1

CDR3 protein: ASSYGGGSQETQY
V gene: TRBV6-5
J gene: TRBJ2-5

CDR3 protein: ASSYTGEGDEQF
V gene: TRBV6-6
J gene: TRBJ2-1

CDR3 protein: ASSLLTSNTGELF
V gene: TRBV28
J gene: TRBJ2-2

CDR3 protein: ASGFSGGTDTQY
V gene: TRBV2
J gene: TRBJ2-3

CDR3 protein: ASSLFGTENEKLF
V gene: TRBV13
J gene: TRBJ1-4

CDR3 protein: ASSFWGNPYEQY
V gene: TRBV5-6
J gene: TRBJ2-7

CDR3 protein: SARDSQGLAKNIQY
V gene: TRBV20-1
J gene: TRBJ2-4

CDR3 protein: ASSVGQGTMNTEAF
V gene: TRBV9
J gene: TRBJ1-1

CDR3 protein: ASSFDGAGEDTQY
V gene: TRBV7-8
J gene: TRBJ2-3

CDR3 protein: ASSRDVSTDTQY
V gene: TRBV28
J gene: TRBJ2-3

CDR3 protein: SVVSAKQNTGELF
V gene: TRBV29-1
J gene: TRBJ2-2

CDR3 protein: ASSLGQGVDIQY
V gene: TRBV5-8
J gene: TRBJ2-4

CDR3 protein: ASSQGSWNTGELF
V gene: TRBV4-1
J gene: TRBJ2-2

CDR3 protein: ASSTLGAGVSDDTIY
V gene: TRBV19
J gene: TRBJ1-3

CDR3 protein: ASSQDRGIEAF
V gene: TRBV4-3
J gene: TRBJ1-1